The T cell receptor delta chain under discussion was sequenced for a study of DNA immune sequencing with unique molecular identifiers (dated by TCRdb to 2020 to 2021). About the study as a whole: gammadelta T cells were enriched from buffy coats using immunomagnetic cell separation, and their genomic DNA was sequenced. To compare enriched with non-enriched material, about 100 ng of enriched gammadelta T-cell DNA and roughly 1 ug of non-enriched PBMC DNA were sequenced. All donors were healthy people, and about nine of the donors were profiled using sorted gammadelta T cells from peripheral blood. Fluorescence-activated cell sorting was used to enrich gammadelta T cells from the PBMC of 10 healthy people. The study developed and validated an ultrasensitive DNA-based TRD repertoire sequencing method using PCR-introduced unique molecular identifiers. The method was validated on synthetic reference molecules and on blood samples from healthy individuals. What the study reported, not specific to this receptor: TRDV2 paired with TRDJ1 was the most common TRD rearrangement among clonotypes in healthy donors. TRD repertoire diversity differed among healthy donors, and several donors were highly oligoclonal, with the top 5 clonotypes making up more than half of productive molecules. The primer-based approach is unable to detect novel TRD sequences that the primers do not target.

The protocol used for the library was multiplex PCR. A 32-plex assay with primers for all 8 TRDV and 4 TRDJ genes covering the CDR3 was used to amplify genomic DNA. A 12-nucleotide UMI was added during two to three barcoding PCR cycles, followed by a second PCR with Illumina adapter primers. AMPure XP beads were used to purify the libraries, and library quality was checked on a Fragment Analyzer using the HS NGS Fragment kit. The sequencing was run with an Illumina MiniSeq mid-output kit, including approximately 20% PhiX, and 150 cycles of paired-end reads. Per the source publication's procedure: MIGEC version 1.2.9 was used to process the reads, grouping the reads by UMI and building error-corrected consensus sequences. For post-processing, modified scripts from VDJtools version 1.2.1 were used together with the tcR R package. TCRdb reran clone calling on the public reads with CATT; rows sharing one DNA sequence were then combined. The V and J calls come from TCRdb's annotation, not from the publication. Recorded for this sample are over a thousand delta-chain clones; under 15% of them occurred a single time. The ten largest make up roughly 49% of the sample.

This clone is characterized as medium-sized (0.01 to 0.1%). This clone's antigen is unknown. No per-base quality is available; no much larger clone lies one base away. V is pruned by 0 bases and J by 8 bases, leaving 17 bases of the junction without a gene match. Including cysteine and phenylalanine, the CDR3 has 18 amino acids. Only the CDR3 portion is preserved as DNA: 54 bases, with reading frame beginning at the first base. The germline V gene gives CDR1 as GEAIGNYY and CDR2 as EKD. Sequenced material: gamma-delta T cells enriched from blood buffy coat, or unenriched PBMCs (not recorded which). The chain employs TRDV2 and TRDJ1; 10 bases in between match TRDD3. This clonotype originated in a human donor in good health. The CDR3 reads as follows: CACDTVRRTGGLGPKLIF. The nucleotides read TGTGCCTGTGACACCGTCCGTCGTACTGGGGGATTGGGACCAAAACTCATCTTT.